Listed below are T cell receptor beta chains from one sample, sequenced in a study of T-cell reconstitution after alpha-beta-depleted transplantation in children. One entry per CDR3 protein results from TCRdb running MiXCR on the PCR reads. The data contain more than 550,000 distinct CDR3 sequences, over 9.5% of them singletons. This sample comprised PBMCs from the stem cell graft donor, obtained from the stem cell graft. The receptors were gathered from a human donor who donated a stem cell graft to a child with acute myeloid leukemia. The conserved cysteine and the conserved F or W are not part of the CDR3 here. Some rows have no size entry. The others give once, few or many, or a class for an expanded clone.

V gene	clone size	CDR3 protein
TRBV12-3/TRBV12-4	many	ASSLGQNSNQPQH
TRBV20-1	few	SAFTGAPKNGEQY
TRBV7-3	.	ASSLIQGGTQY
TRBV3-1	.	ASSHLADEQF
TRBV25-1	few	ASSEDPGKNTEAF
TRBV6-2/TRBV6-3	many	ASTQIDYREAF
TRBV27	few	ASKTVTGELF
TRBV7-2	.	ASSLMSDWIYEQY
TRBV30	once	AWSASLGNEQF
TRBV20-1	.	SARHRLAGDYEQY
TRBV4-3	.	ASSQAPRGQITDTQY
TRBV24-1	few	ATSGGEYTGELF
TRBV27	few	ASSSAMIASYNEQF
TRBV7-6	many	ASSLRQGTEAF
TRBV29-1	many	SVDRGDYEQY
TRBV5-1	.	ASSLGLGGTEAF
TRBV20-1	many	SRDSPLTDTQY
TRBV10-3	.	AISESSLEQF
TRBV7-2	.	ASSYPVGGSRETQY
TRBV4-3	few	ASSQVAATEAF
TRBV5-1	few	ASSLAGTGNPNTEAF
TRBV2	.	ASSLRGYEGKDTEAF
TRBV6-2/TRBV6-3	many	ASSSTSGSGVYNEQF
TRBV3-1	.	ASSWDVDEQF
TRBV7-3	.	ASSLEGLARNGQF
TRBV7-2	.	ASSLREGRRDTQY
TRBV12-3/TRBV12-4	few	ASSSGRALNQPQH
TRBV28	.	ASSPLGQGYEQY
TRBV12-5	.	ASGLGLKNTEAF
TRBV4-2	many	ASSQDRASYEQY
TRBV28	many	ASSSSGEWTEAF
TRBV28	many	ASSLGGSGGRAKNIQY
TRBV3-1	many	ASSALAGLYEQY
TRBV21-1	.	ASSKTTGGVVGEQY
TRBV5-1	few	ATRGRAGETQY
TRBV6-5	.	ASIDTNTEAF
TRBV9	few	ASSVDRGGDLAF
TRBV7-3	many	ASSLMGPREYNEQF
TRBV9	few	ASSVSGRFQEAQY
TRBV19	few	ATGVGSFNQPQH
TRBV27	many	ASKRAGRTYEQY
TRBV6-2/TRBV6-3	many	ASGAGGRYNEQF
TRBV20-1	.	SPLRDYEAREQY
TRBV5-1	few	ASSLAEPWVNTEAF
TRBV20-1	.	SAPGTSGFYEQY
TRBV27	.	ASSLVAEYSGANVLT
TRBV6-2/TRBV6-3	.	ASTKDRGLSEQF
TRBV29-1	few	SVEGEAYEQY
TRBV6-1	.	ASSQGGLANPQY
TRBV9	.	ASSPRERSYNEQF
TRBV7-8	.	ASSFGTSGRRDEQF
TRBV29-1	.	SVEDLKAWGRLYEQY
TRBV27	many	ASRDGLGGDTQY
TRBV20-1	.	SASPGLAGGRRTGELF
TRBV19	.	ASSTRYNQPQH
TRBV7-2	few	ASSLQGGTIYEQY
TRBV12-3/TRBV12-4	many	ASSGKIRDTQY